The sequence of this T cell receptor (beta chain) was determined in a study of CD4 T cells in relation to SARS-CoV-2 and coronaviruses. This clone was seen just once. The junction had 4 bases not matched to a gene; V was cut back by 0 bases and J by 0 bases. CDR1 is LGHNA and CDR2 is YNFKEQ in the germline V gene. CDR3 length: 18 amino acids. The protocol was immunoSEQ multiplex PCR, while the TCRdb copy is restricted to in-frame clones and leaves out a portion. The data hold about 59,000 clones, with 86% observed a single time. CD4+ T cells from unexposed donors were obtained before the COVID-19 pandemic (2011-2018). Naive and memory CD4+ T cells were separated from cryopreserved PBMCs.

This chain joins TRBV4-2 and TRBJ2-7; 14 bases fit TRBD2. The clonotype comes from a human donor in good health. The material sequenced was memory CD4+ T cells from PBMCs. For the CDR3, the DNA is TGTGCCAGCAGCCAAGATTCCGGGACTAGCGGGAGCTCCTACGAGCAGTACTTC. Its protein is CASSQDSGTSGSSYEQYF.